These 6 T cell receptor beta chains share one sample of origin, sequenced in a study of blood T cell repertoires in COVID-19. This table comes from immunoSEQ multiplex PCR, and its TCRdb copy is limited to in-frame clones, with some not included. Of roughly 220,000 clones listed, 86% are singletons. The sequenced sample was peripheral blood. All receptors derive from a man aged 80 or over with acute or convalescent COVID-19.

The chain is built from TRBV11-2 and TRBJ2-2; TRBD1 aligns across 11 bases. The CDR3 has 18 amino acids. The V segment lost 4 bases and the J segment 4 bases; nucleotides outside the gene matches: 11. CDR1 and CDR2 (germline): SGHAT, FQNNGV. The CDR3 nucleotides read TGTGCCAGCAGCTCTCTCCCGGGACAGGGGGTGAGCACCGGGGAGCTGTTTTTT. This gives the protein CASSSLPGQGVSTGELFF.

The V gene is TRBV18, the J gene TRBJ1-5; possible D gene TRBD1, 5 bases. The CDR3 is made up of 16 amino acids. Trimming removed 6 bases at V and 2 bases at J, with 17 bases between. The germline V gene encodes CDR1 KGHSH and CDR2 LQKENI. For the CDR3, the DNA is TGTGCCAGCTCCTCTCGGGCAGGGTTGGGCAATCAGCCCCAGCATTTT. Amino acids: CASSSRAGLGNQPQHF.

J is TRBJ2-1 and V is TRBV29-1; 12 bases map to TRBD2. V dropped 6 bases and J dropped 6; count of bases not matched to a gene: 12. The CDR3 is made up of 16 amino acids. Germline assignment: CDR1 SQVTM and CDR2 ANQGSEA. CDR3 nucleotide sequence: TGCAGCGTCTCTAGCGGGAGGGCCTTAACTGCCAATGAGCAGTTCTTC. This encodes CSVSSGRALTANEQFF.

The chain couples TRBV7-9 to TRBJ2-2; 8 bases agree with TRBD1. Germline lookup yields CDR1 SEHNR and CDR2 FQNEAQ (reference sequence). With 5 bases clipped from V and 2 bases from J, the junction kept 7 bases outside the gene matches. This CDR3 contains 16 residues. Here the CDR3 reads CASSGQGARNTGELFF. In nucleotides, the CDR3 is TGTGCCAGCAGCGGCCAGGGGGCGCGAAACACCGGGGAGCTGTTTTTT.

This clone appeared a few times. The V and J genes are TRBV5-1 and TRBJ1-2; tentative D call: TRBD1 (6 bases). V lost 3 bases to trimming and J lost 4 bases, with 13 bases between them. Germline V lookup: CDR1 SGHRS, CDR2 YFSETQ. This CDR3 has 14 residues. Written as DNA, the CDR3 is TGCGCCAGCAGCTCTGGGGGGGCAGTCTATGGCTACACCTTC. Its translation: CASSSGGAVYGYTF.

The chain recombines TRBV28 with TRBJ2-6, with TRBD1 matching 8 bases. Losses at the gene ends were 6 bases for V and 4 bases for J; bases not matched to a gene: 8. This CDR3 has 16 residues. From germline, CDR1 is MDHEN and CDR2 SYDVKM. CDR3 sequence (DNA): TGTGCCAGCAGCAGGACAGGGTCAGGAGGGGCCAACGTCCTGACTTTC. Translation: CASSRTGSGGANVLTF.